The rows below give T cell receptor beta chains drawn from one sample of a study of early T cells in non-severe SARS-CoV-2 infection. One entry per CDR3 protein, called by TCRdb with MiXCR from the 5' RACE reads. The sample has under 50,000 distinct CDR3 sequences; about 23% are singletons. The source was whole blood, collected at baseline. The receptor source for this set is an adult who was a healthcare worker with PCR-confirmed SARS-CoV-2 infection or an uninfected control (not recorded which). Each CDR3 is given with its conserved first and last residue. The D gene is left open where the match is weak. A row's size may be missing; if present it is once, few, many or a size class.

>TRBD1|TRBJ1-5|TRBV18|few
TGTGCCAGCTCACCGACAGGGGGTCCAAATCAGCCCCAGCATTTT
CASSPTGGPNQPQHF
>.|TRBJ1-2|TRBV20-1|.
TGCAGTGCTAGACAGGCATTCGCCTACACCTTC
CSARQAFAYTF
>.|TRBJ1-2|TRBV18|.
TGTGCCAGCTCACCGGTAGCGGGGGACTATGGCTACACCTTC
CASSPVAGDYGYTF
>.|TRBJ1-2|TRBV12-3/TRBV12-4|.
TGTGCCAGCAGTCGGGGTACAGGTCAAAATGGCTACACCTTC
CASSRGTGQNGYTF
>.|TRBJ1-1|TRBV20-1|few
TGCAGTGCTAGAGATCTCGGGATGACTGAAGCTTTCTTT
CSARDLGMTEAFF
>TRBD1|TRBJ1-6|TRBV7-2|few
TGTGCCAGCAGCCCCGACAGGGGTTTGGGGTCACCCCTCCACTTT
CASSPDRGLGSPLHF
>.|TRBJ2-1|TRBV2|few
TGTGCCAGGGAACTCCGGGACGACGCCAATGAGCAGTTCTTC
CARELRDDANEQFF
>TRBD1|TRBJ1-1|TRBV4-2|few
TGTGCCAGCAGCCAAGTGGTAGGGGACAGGAACACTGAAGCTTTCTTT
CASSQVVGDRNTEAFF
>.|TRBJ1-5|TRBV6-6|few
TGTGCCAGCAGTTACTCGGGGGGGAGCCAGCCCCAGCATTTT
CASSYSGGSQPQHF
>.|TRBJ2-7|TRBV18|.
TGTGCCAGCTCACCTTTAGCAGGACTGACCTACGAGCAGTACTTC
CASSPLAGLTYEQYF
>.|TRBJ1-2|TRBV12-3/TRBV12-4|few
TGTGCCAGCAGTTTAACGGCAGGGTCGGGTGACTACACCTTC
CASSLTAGSGDYTF
>.|TRBJ1-4|TRBV25-1|few
TGTGCCAGCAGTGAAGGGGGTAGAAACTTGAATGAAAAACTGTTTTTT
CASSEGGRNLNEKLFF
>TRBD2|TRBJ2-1|TRBV20-1|few
TGCAGTGTTCTCCCATACGGGGGGGCTTCCTACAATGAGCAGTTCTTC
CSVLPYGGASYNEQFF
>.|TRBJ2-1|TRBV10-3|few
TGTGCCATCAGTGATGAGACCTTGGACAATGAGCAGTTCTTC
CAISDETLDNEQFF
>.|TRBJ2-7|TRBV21-1|few
TGTGCCAGCAGCAAATCCTACGAGCAGTACTTC
CASSKSYEQYF
>.|TRBJ1-2|TRBV29-1|few
TGCAGCGTTGCCGACAGAGCTTATGGCTACACCTTC
CSVADRAYGYTF
>.|TRBJ2-4|TRBV6-2/TRBV6-3|few
TGTGCCAGCAGTTATGGGCAGGGAGAACTAGCCAAAAACATTCAGTACTTC
CASSYGQGELAKNIQYF
>.|TRBJ2-1|TRBV29-1|few
TGCAGCGTTGAAGATCCTCGCGGGGATGTCTACAATGAGCAGTTCTTC
CSVEDPRGDVYNEQFF
>TRBD1|TRBJ1-6|TRBV6-6|few
TGTGCCAGCAGCCCTATGGACAGGGCCTATAATTCACCCCTCCACTTT
CASSPMDRAYNSPLHF
>.|TRBJ1-3|TRBV7-9|.
TGTGCCAGCAGCGCCGAGCGTCCTGGAAACACCATATATTTT
CASSAERPGNTIYF
>.|TRBJ2-7|TRBV30|.
TGTGCCTGGAGTGTCCTTGGGACGGGGTCCTACGAGCAGTACTTC
CAWSVLGTGSYEQYF
>.|TRBJ1-2|TRBV6-1|.
TGTGCCAGCAGTGAAGCGAGGCTGGGGAGTAACTATGGCTACACCTTC
CASSEARLGSNYGYTF
>TRBD1|TRBJ2-7|TRBV20-1|once
TGCAGTGCTAGCGGACAGGGGAGGCCCTACGAGCAGTACTTC
CSASGQGRPYEQYF
>.|TRBJ1-2|TRBV6-6|few
TGTGCCAGCAGTCAGCGACCGCCTAACTATGGCTACACCTTC
CASSQRPPNYGYTF
>TRBD2|TRBJ2-5|TRBV12-3/TRBV12-4|few
TGTGCCAGCAGTTTAGCAAGGACTAGCGGGGACCAAGAGACCCAGTACTTC
CASSLARTSGDQETQYF
>.|TRBJ1-1|TRBV18|few
TGTGCCAGCTCACCACCCGAACGGCAAGCTTTCTTT
CASSPPERQAFF
>.|TRBJ2-1|TRBV12-3/TRBV12-4|.
TGTGCCAGCAGTCCGTCAAGTGAGCAGTTCTTC
CASSPSSEQFF
>.|TRBJ2-7|TRBV12-3/TRBV12-4|.
TGTGCCAGCAGTTTAGCGGTCGGTGCGGGGGAGCAGTACTTC
CASSLAVGAGEQYF
>TRBD2|TRBJ2-2|TRBV6-6|.
TGTGCCGGGGGGGCGAACACCGGGGAGCTGTTTTTT
CAGGANTGELFF
>TRBD1|TRBJ2-1|TRBV20-1|few
TGCAGTGCCGCGGCTAGGGACAGCGTATACAATGAGCAGTTCTTC
CSAAARDSVYNEQFF
>.|TRBJ2-3|TRBV6-2/TRBV6-3|.
TGTGCCAGCAATCCAGGGTCCTACACAGATACGCAGTATTTT
CASNPGSYTDTQYF
>.|TRBJ2-1|TRBV9|.
TGTGCCAGCAGCGTAGGTGGCGGGGGCGTCCACAATGAGCAGTTCTTC
CASSVGGGGVHNEQFF
>TRBD1|TRBJ1-3|TRBV5-1|few
TGCGCCAGCAGCCCAGGGACAGCGCACTCTGGAAACACCATATATTTT
CASSPGTAHSGNTIYF
>.|TRBJ1-1|TRBV20-1|.
TGCAGTGCTTGCCACGCGGTGAACACTGAAGCTTTCTTT
CSACHAVNTEAFF
>.|TRBJ1-1|TRBV6-5|.
TGTGCCAGCAGTTACTCTGGTGCAGGACTTCAGACTGAAGCTTTCTTT
CASSYSGAGLQTEAFF
>.|TRBJ2-7|TRBV20-1|few
TGCAGTGCTAGAGATAACACCGAGCAGTACTTC
CSARDNTEQYF
>.|TRBJ1-6|TRBV20-1|.
TGCAGTGCTAGGGGTGGCCAGGGGAGTAATTCACCCCTCCACTTT
CSARGGQGSNSPLHF
>.|TRBJ2-7|TRBV7-2|.
TGTGCCAGCAGCTTAGAGCCAGGAGATAGCTACGAGCAGTACTTC
CASSLEPGDSYEQYF
>TRBD2|TRBJ2-3|TRBV5-6|few
TGTGCCAGCAGCCCGACTAGCTTGGATACGCAGTATTTT
CASSPTSLDTQYF
>TRBD2|TRBJ2-7|TRBV6-5|few
TGTGCCAGCAGACCGGTCGGACTAGTCTACGAGCAGTACTTC
CASRPVGLVYEQYF
>.|TRBJ1-5|TRBV20-1|.
TGCAGTGCTCGAAACAGGAGGAATCAGCCCCAGCATTTT
CSARNRRNQPQHF
>.|TRBJ2-5|TRBV12-3/TRBV12-4|.
TGTGCCAGCAGTTTAGGCACGGCAGGGCACCAAGAGACCCAGTACTTC
CASSLGTAGHQETQYF
>.|TRBJ2-1|TRBV21-1|.
TGTGCCAGCAGCATAAATCCAGGGGGAAACTACAATGAGCAGTTCTTC
CASSINPGGNYNEQFF
>TRBD1|TRBJ2-1|TRBV11-3|.
TGTGCCAGCAGCCTAAGGACAGGGGGTGAGCAGTTCTTC
CASSLRTGGEQFF
>TRBD1|TRBJ2-7|TRBV30|few
TGTGCCTGGAGGGGGGACAGGGCTGAGTACGAGCAGTACTTC
CAWRGDRAEYEQYF
>TRBD2|TRBJ2-5|TRBV12-3/TRBV12-4|.
TGTGCCAGCGTGCGGGGGGGCTGGGAGACCCAGTACTTC
CASVRGGWETQYF